This T cell receptor beta chain stems from a study of cytomegalovirus exposure and HLA in healthy donors. For the study at large: In a previous analysis, 117 million unique TCR beta sequences were found from some 180 million T cells. Unique TCRs from HLA-typed donors, 70 million to 85 million of them, were held in an early data release.

Study-level results: Earlier results showed most TCR beta V segments being productive about 90% or about 30% of the time.

Vbeta (60) and Jbeta (13) primers were used in the PCR. The assay was immunoSEQ multiplex PCR, and TCRdb's table has in-frame clones only and misses some. The sample's table shows about 130,000 clones. Worth noting for this clone: The antigen is undetermined.

The germline CDR1 and CDR2 sequences are SGHRS and YFSETQ. Trimming took off 1 base at V and 6 bases at J, with 20 bases between the two ends. The CDR3 runs 16 residues. Source material: PBMCs. The J gene is TRBJ2-7, the V gene TRBV5-1, with D perhaps TRBD2 (6 bases). This TCR came from a man aged 18 to 29 in good health and CMV-seronegative. This CDR3 is CASSLSLGGLGGEQYF. The CDR3 nucleotides are TGCGCCAGCAGCTTGAGCCTGGGTGGATTGGGGGGCGAGCAGTACTTC.